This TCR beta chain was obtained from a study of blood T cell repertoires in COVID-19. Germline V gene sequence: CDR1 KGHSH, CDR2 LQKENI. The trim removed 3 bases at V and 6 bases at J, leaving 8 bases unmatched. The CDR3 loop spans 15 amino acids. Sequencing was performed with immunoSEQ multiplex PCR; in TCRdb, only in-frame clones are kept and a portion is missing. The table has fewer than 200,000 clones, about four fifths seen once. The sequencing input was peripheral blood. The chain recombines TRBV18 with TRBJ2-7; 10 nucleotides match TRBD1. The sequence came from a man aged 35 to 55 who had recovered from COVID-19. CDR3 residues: CASSPIRDRGREQYF. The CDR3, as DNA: TGTGCCAGCTCACCTATCCGGGACAGGGGTCGCGAGCAGTACTTC. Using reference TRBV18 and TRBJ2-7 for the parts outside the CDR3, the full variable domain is NAGVMQNPRHLVRRRGQEARLRCSPMKGHSHVYWYRQLPEEGLKFMVYLQKENIIDESGMPKERFSAEFPKEGPSILRIQQVVRGDSAAYFCASSPIRDRGREQYFGPGTRLTVT.